Presented here are 18 T cell receptor beta chains from one specimen sequenced in a study of cytomegalovirus exposure and HLA in healthy donors. Primers for the PCR totalled 60 Vbeta and 13 Jbeta. Only in-frame clones appear in the TCRdb table, and some are missing; sequencing was by immunoSEQ multiplex PCR. This sample has fewer than 85,000 clones; under 80% occur once, and the top ten carry less than 6.5%. The sequenced sample consisted of PBMCs. All receptors come from a man between 18 and 35 years old in good health and CMV-seropositive.

The V call is TRBV25-1, the J call TRBJ2-7, with TRBD1 identical over 7 bases. The CDR3 is made up of 15 amino acids. Trimming removed 6 bases from V and 2 bases from J; junction bases left unmatched: 10. CDR1 is MGHDK, CDR2 SYGVNS, per germline. This chain's CDR3 is CASRKQGSETYEQYF. In nucleotides, the CDR3 is TGTGCCAGCAGGAAACAGGGGTCGGAGACCTACGAGCAGTACTTC.

V gene TRBV10-3 combines with J gene TRBJ1-5; 7 bases line up with TRBD1. Germline loops: CDR1 ENHRY, CDR2 SYGVKD. The CDR3 spans 14 residues. V shed 4 bases, J shed 5 bases, and the junction held 5 bases outside the gene matches. The CDR3 DNA is TGTGCCATCAGTGCAGGGACAGACTATCAGCCCCAGCATTTT. Its translation is CAISAGTDYQPQHF.

The chain is built from TRBV4-2 and TRBJ1-4; no clear D. Germline CDR1 and CDR2: LGHNA and YNFKEQ. The V end was cut by 4 bases, the J end by 5 bases, with 17 bases between. There are 16 residues in the CDR3. This CDR3 is CASSPQRSTDNEKLFF. The CDR3 region has the DNA TGTGCCAGCAGCCCCCAAAGGAGCACTGACAATGAAAAACTGTTTTTT.

CDR3 bases: TGCGCCAGCAGCAATGGAGGAGATGGCACTGAAGCTTTCTTT. Translated, it gives CASSNGGDGTEAFF. The chain carries TRBV5-1 and TRBJ1-1; no definite D call. V lost 4 bases to trimming and J lost 4 bases, with 14 bases between them. CDR1 and CDR2 (germline): SGHRS, YFSETQ. CDR3 length: 14 residues.

V and J are TRBV29-1 and TRBJ1-1; 7 nucleotides line up with TRBD1. J lost 5 bases, V lost 7 bases, and 7 bases had no gene match. The CDR3 loop spans 12 amino acids. Germline loops: CDR1 SQVTM, CDR2 ANQGSEA. The DNA for the CDR3 is TGCAGCGGATGGACAGGATTGACTGAAGCTTTCTTT. It yields the protein CSGWTGLTEAFF.

The gene calls are TRBV29-1 and TRBJ2-3; 14 nucleotides line up with TRBD2. V lost 5 bases to trimming and J lost 8 bases; unmatched junction nucleotides: 3. The CDR3 is 13 residues long. In germline, CDR1 is SQVTM, CDR2 ANQGSEA. The CDR3 sequence: CSVRLAGGSTQYF. DNA for the CDR3: TGCAGCGTTCGACTAGCGGGAGGGAGTACGCAGTATTTT.

The gene calls are TRBV5-6 and TRBJ2-7, with 12 bases lining up with TRBD2. Trimming cost V 5 bases and J 2 bases; bases outside gene matches: 2. CDR1 and CDR2 from the germline V gene are SGHDT and YYEEEE. The CDR3 is 14 residues long. In nucleotides, the CDR3 is TGTGCCAGCAGTCGGACTAGCGGGGCCTACGAGCAGTACTTC. It yields the protein CASSRTSGAYEQYF. Full variable domain (remainder filled in from reference TRBV5-6 and TRBJ2-7): DAGVTQSPTHLIKTRGQQVTLRCSPKSGHDTVSWYQQALGQGPQFIFQYYEEEERQRGNFPDRFSGHQFPNYSSELNVNALLLGDSALYLCASSRTSGAYEQYFGPGTRLTVT.

V and J are TRBV25-1 and TRBJ2-7; D perhaps matches TRBD1 (6 bases). Per the germline V gene, CDR1 is MGHDK and CDR2 is SYGVNS. Trimming pared 4 bases from V and 2 bases from J, leaving 9 bases between. The length of the CDR3 is 13 residues. In DNA, the CDR3 is TGTGCCAGCAGTGGAACAGGGACCTACGAGCAGTACTTC. Translated: CASSGTGTYEQYF.

The genes are TRBV7-2 and TRBJ1-1; D unresolved. The V gene's germline CDR1 is SGHTA and CDR2 FQGNSA. V was trimmed by 1 base and J by 4 bases, leaving 10 bases between them. The length of the CDR3 is 14 residues. This chain's CDR3 is CASSLDQVITEAFF. The CDR3 nucleotides are TGTGCCAGCAGCTTAGATCAGGTGATCACTGAAGCTTTCTTT.

This chain joins TRBV4-2 and TRBJ1-5; 7 bases are a match to TRBD1. V gave up 0 bases and J gave up 6 bases; unmatched junction bases: 5. There are 15 residues in the CDR3. Germline V gene data show CDR1 as LGHNA and CDR2 as YNFKEQ. CDR3 nucleotides: TGTGCCAGCAGCCAAGAGGGACAGAGGGGTCAGCCCCAGCATTTT. Translated, it gives CASSQEGQRGQPQHF.

This clone was detected a few times. This chain joins TRBV4-1 and TRBJ1-5; D is uncertain. The CDR3 is 17 amino acids. The germline V gene has CDR1 MGHRA and CDR2 YSYEKL. Deletions cut 5 bases from V and 0 bases from J, with 17 bases between. The CDR3 sequence is CASSGVPRDYSNQPQHF. The CDR3 coding sequence is TGCGCCAGCAGCGGGGTTCCCCGGGATTATAGCAATCAGCCCCAGCATTTT.

The chain links TRBV4-1 to TRBJ1-3; 11 nucleotides line up with TRBD1. Germline V gene sequence: CDR1 MGHRA, CDR2 YSYEKL. Unmatched junction bases numbered 4, after V lost 1 base and J lost 8 bases. The CDR3 runs to 15 residues. CDR3 DNA: TGCGCCAGCAGCCAAGCCGGGACAGGGGGTTACACCATATATTTT. Translating it yields CASSQAGTGGYTIYF.

V usage is TRBV28 and J usage is TRBJ1-2, with D tentatively TRBD1 (6 bases). This CDR3 is 15 amino acids long. CDR1 and CDR2 (germline): MDHEN, SYDVKM. With 1 base removed from V and 4 bases from J, the gap between germline ends came to 13 bases. The CDR3 reads CASSLFGDTSYGYTF. The CDR3 coding sequence is TGTGCCAGCAGTTTATTTGGGGACACTTCCTATGGCTACACCTTC.

The chain carries TRBV7-8 and TRBJ1-5; weak D call: TRBD1 (5 bases). The germline gives CDR1 SGHVS, CDR2 FQNEAQ. This CDR3 has 14 amino acids. Trimming left V 1 base short and J 7 bases short, with 11 bases between. The CDR3 here is CASSLGGRGQPQHF. The CDR3 bases are TGTGCCAGCAGCTTAGGCGGGAGGGGACAGCCCCAGCATTTT.

The V and J genes are TRBV4-1 and TRBJ1-1; 7 nucleotides line up with TRBD1. Germline loops: CDR1 MGHRA, CDR2 YSYEKL. CDR3 length: 13 amino acids. V lost 3 bases, J lost 5 bases, and 3 bases stayed unmatched. The chain's CDR3 is CASSQTGTTEAFF. The CDR3, as DNA: TGCGCCAGCAGCCAGACAGGGACTACTGAAGCTTTCTTT.

The chain uses TRBV9 and TRBJ2-2; no clear D. The V and J ends lost 2 bases and 8 bases respectively, with 7 bases between them. Per the germline V gene, CDR1 is SGDLS and CDR2 is YYNGEE. The CDR3 is 12 residues long. In nucleotides, the CDR3 is TGTGCCAGCAGCGTGTCGGAGGGGGAGCTGTTTTTT. The encoded protein is CASSVSEGELFF.

The chain's CDR3 is CASSQRTGSRNQPQHF. Here the CDR3 DNA reads TGCGCCAGCAGCCAACGGACAGGGTCCCGCAATCAGCCCCAGCATTTT. The V call is TRBV4-1, the J call TRBJ1-5; 8 bases are a match to TRBD1. The CDR3 contains 16 residues. The trim removed 2 bases at V and 2 bases at J, leaving 5 bases unmatched. CDR1 MGHRA and CDR2 YSYEKL come from the germline V gene.

The chain is built from TRBV7-6 and TRBJ1-2; 7 bases map to TRBD1. CDR3 length equals 13 residues. J lost 8 bases, V lost 4 bases, and 7 bases had no gene match. The germline V gene has CDR1 SGHVS and CDR2 FNYEAQ. CDR3 in DNA: TGTGCCAGCAGCTCCTACAGGGGCGTGGGCTACACCTTC. Its protein product is CASSSYRGVGYTF.